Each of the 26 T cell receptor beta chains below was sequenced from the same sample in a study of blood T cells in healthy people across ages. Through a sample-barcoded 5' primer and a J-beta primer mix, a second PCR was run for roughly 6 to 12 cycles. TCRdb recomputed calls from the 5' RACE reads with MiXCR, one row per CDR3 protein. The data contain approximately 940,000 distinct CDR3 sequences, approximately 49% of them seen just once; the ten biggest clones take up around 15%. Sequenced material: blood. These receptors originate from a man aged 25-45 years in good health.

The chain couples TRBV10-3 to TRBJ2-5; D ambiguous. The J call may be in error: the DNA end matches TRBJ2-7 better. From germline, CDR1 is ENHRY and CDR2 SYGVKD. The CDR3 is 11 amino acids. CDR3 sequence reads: CAISEGNEQYF. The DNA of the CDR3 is TGTGCCATCAGTGAGGGCAACGAGCAGTACTTC.

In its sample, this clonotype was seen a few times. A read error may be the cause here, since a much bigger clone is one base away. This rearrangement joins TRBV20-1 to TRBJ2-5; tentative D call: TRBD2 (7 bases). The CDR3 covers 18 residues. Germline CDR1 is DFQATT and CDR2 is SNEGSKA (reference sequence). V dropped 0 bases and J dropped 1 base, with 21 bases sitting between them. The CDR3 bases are TGCAGTGCTAGAGATCCTGTCGGCGGGGGCCCCACCCAAGAGACCCAGTACTTC. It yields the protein CSARDPVGGGPTQETQYF.

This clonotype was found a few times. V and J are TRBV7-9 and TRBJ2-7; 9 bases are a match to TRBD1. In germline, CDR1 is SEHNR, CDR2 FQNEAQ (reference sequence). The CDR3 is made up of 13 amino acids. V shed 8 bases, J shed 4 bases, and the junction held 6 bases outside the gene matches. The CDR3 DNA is TGTGCCAGCCTGGGGGACAGGGTATACGAGCAGTACTTC. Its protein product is CASLGDRVYEQYF.

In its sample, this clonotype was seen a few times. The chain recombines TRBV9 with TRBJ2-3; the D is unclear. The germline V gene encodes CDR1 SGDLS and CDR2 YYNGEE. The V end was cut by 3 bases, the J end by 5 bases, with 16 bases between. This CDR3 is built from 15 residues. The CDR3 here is CASSGGPLPRDTQYF. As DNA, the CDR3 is TGTGCCAGCAGCGGAGGACCTCTCCCCAGAGATACGCAGTATTTT.

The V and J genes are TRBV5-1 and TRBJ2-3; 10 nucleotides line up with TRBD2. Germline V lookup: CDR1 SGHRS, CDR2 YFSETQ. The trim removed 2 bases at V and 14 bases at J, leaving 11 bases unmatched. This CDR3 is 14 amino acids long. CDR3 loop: CASSFRAEREGRYF. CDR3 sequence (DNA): TGCGCCAGCAGCTTTAGGGCTGAGCGGGAGGGTCGGTATTTT.

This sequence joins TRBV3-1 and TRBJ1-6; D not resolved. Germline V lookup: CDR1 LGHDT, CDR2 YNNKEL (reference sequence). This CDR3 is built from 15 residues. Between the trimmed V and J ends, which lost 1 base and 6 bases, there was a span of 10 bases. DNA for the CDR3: TGTGCCAGCAGCCAAGCTTTCAGTATTAATTCACCCCTCCACTTT. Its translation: CASSQAFSINSPLHF.

CDR3 loop: CSARLLTNQETQYF. For the CDR3, the DNA is TGCAGTGCTAGGCTTCTGACAAACCAAGAGACCCAGTACTTC. The rearrangement uses TRBV20-1 and TRBJ2-5; D not resolved. Trimming removed 3 bases from V and 0 bases from J, with 11 bases in between. Per the germline V gene, CDR1 is DFQATT and CDR2 is SNEGSKA (reference sequence). The CDR3 has 14 amino acids.

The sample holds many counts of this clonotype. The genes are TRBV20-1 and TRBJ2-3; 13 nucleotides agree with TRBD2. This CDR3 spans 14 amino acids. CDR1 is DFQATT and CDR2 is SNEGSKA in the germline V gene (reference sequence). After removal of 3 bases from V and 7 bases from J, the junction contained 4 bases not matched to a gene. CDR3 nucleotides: TGCAGTGCTAGGACTAGCGGGGGGAAAAATACGCAGTATTTT. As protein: CSARTSGGKNTQYF.

The CDR3 sequence is CASSLVHFGGTGDTQYF. The DNA of the CDR3 is TGTGCCAGCAGCTTAGTTCATTTTGGGGGGACCGGGGATACGCAGTATTTT. This chain joins TRBV7-2 and TRBJ2-3, with a weak D call TRBD2 (6 bases). The CDR3 contains 17 residues. Germline V gene sequence: CDR1 SGHTA, CDR2 FQGNSA. Trimming took 1 base from V and 6 from J, leaving 20 bases between them.

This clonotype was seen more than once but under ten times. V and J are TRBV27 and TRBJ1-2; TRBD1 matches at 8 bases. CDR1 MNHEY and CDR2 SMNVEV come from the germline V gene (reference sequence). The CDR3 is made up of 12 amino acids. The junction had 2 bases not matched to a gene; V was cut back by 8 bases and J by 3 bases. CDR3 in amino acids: CASQGQDYGYTF. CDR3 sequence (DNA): TGTGCCAGCCAGGGACAGGACTATGGCTACACCTTC.

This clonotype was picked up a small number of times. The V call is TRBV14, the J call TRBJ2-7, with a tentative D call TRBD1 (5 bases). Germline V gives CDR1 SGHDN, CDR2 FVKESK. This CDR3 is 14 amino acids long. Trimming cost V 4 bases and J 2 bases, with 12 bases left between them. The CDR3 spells CASSPQGSPYEQYF. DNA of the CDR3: TGTGCCAGCAGCCCCCAGGGTTCCCCCTACGAGCAGTACTTC.

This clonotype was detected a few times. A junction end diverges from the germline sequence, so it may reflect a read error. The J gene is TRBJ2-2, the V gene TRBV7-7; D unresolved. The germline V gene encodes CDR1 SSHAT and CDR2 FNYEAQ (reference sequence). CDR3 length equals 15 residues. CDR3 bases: TGTGCTAGCAGCTTAGAAGTGGGGAACACCGGGGAGCTGTTTTTT. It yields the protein CASSLEVGNTGELFF. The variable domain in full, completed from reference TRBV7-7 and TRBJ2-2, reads GAGVSQSPRYKVTKRGQDVTLRCDPISSHATLYWYQQALGQGPEFLTYFNYEAQPDKSGLPSDRFSAERPEGSISTLTIQRTEQRDSAMYRCASSLEVGNTGELFFGEGSRLTVL.

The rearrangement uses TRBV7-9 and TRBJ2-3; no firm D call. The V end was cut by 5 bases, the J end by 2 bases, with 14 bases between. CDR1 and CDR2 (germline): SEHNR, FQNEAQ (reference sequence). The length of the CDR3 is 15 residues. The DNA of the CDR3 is TGTGCCAGCAGCCCAGATACCGGGCTCACAGATACGCAGTATTTT. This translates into CASSPDTGLTDTQYF. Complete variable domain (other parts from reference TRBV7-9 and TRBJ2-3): DTGVSQNPRHKITKRGQNVTFRCDPISEHNRLYWYRQTLGQGPEFLTYFQNEAQLEKSRLLSDRFSAERPKGSFSTLEIQRTEQGDSAMYLCASSPDTGLTDTQYFGPGTRLTVL.

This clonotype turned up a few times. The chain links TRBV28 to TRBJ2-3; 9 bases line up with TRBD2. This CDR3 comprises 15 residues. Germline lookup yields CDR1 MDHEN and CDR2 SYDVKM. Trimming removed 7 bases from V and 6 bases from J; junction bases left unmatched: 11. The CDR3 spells CASNPFPRGGDTQYF. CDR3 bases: TGTGCCAGCAACCCATTCCCGCGGGGGGGGGATACGCAGTATTTT.

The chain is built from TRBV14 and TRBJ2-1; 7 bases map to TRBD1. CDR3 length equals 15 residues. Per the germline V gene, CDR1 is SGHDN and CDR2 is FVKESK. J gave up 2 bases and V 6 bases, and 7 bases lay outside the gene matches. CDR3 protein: CASRPRGTAYNEQFF. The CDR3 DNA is TGTGCCAGCAGGCCCAGGGGGACAGCCTACAATGAGCAGTTCTTC.

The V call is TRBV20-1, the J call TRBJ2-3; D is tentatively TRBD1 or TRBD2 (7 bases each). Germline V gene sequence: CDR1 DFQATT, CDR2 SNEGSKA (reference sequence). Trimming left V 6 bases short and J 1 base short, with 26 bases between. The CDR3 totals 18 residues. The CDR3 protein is CSAPGKGGGGRGTDTQYF. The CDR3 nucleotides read TGCAGTGCCCCTGGGAAAGGGGGCGGGGGTCGGGGCACAGATACGCAGTATTTT.

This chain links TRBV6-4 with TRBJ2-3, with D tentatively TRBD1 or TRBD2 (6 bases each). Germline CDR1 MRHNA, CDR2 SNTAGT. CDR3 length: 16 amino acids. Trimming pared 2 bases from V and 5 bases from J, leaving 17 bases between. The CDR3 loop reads CASSDEGGPSGDTQYF. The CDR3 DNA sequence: TGTGCCAGCAGTGACGAAGGGGGGCCATCAGGAGATACGCAGTATTTT.

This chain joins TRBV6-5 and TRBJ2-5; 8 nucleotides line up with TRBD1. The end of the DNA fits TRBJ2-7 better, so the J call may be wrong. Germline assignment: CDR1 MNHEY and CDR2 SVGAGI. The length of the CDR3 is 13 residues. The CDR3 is CASSEQGEDEQYF. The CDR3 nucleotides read TGTGCCAGCAGTGAACAGGGGGAGGACGAGCAGTACTTC.

CDR3 DNA sequence: TGTGCCAGCAGCTCAGGACCGGGACAGGGTAACTACGAGCAGTACTTC. This sequence encodes CASSSGPGQGNYEQYF. The chain carries TRBV7-9 and TRBJ2-5; 9 positions match TRBD1. TRBJ2-7 explains the end of the DNA better; the J call may be wrong. The germline V gene has CDR1 SEHNR and CDR2 FQNEAQ (reference sequence). This CDR3 region has 16 residues.

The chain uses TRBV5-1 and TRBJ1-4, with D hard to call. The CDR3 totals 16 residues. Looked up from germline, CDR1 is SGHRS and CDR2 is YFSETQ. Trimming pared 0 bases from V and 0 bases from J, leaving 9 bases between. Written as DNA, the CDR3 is TGCGCCAGCAGCTTGGACTTCGGCACAACTAATGAAAAACTGTTTTTT. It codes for CASSLDFGTTNEKLFF.

For the CDR3, the DNA is TGTGCCAGCAGAATCGTACAGGGATGGAGTTCACCCCTCCACTTT. It codes for CASRIVQGWSSPLHF. The chain uses TRBV27 and TRBJ1-6; possible D gene TRBD1, 6 bases. The CDR3 consists of 15 residues. V was trimmed by 6 bases and J by 9 bases, leaving 18 bases between them. Germline loops: CDR1 MNHEY, CDR2 SMNVEV (reference sequence).

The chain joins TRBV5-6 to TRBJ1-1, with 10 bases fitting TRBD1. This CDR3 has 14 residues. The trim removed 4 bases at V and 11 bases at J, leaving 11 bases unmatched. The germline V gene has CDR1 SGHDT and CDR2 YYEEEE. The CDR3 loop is CASSTFDRGLDAFF. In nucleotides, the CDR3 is TGTGCCAGCAGCACCTTCGACAGGGGGCTTGACGCTTTCTTT.

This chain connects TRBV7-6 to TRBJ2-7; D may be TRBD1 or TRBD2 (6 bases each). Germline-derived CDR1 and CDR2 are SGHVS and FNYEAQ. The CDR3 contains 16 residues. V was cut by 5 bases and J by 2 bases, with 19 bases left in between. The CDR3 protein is CASSRGPGINTYEQYF. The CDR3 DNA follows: TGTGCCAGCAGCCGGGGGCCGGGAATAAATACCTACGAGCAGTACTTC.

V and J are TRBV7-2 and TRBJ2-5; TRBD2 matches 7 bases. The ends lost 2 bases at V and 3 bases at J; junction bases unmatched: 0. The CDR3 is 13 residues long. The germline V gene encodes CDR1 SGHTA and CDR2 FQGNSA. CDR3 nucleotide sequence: TGTGCCAGCAGCTTACGGGGGGAAGAGACCCAGTACTTC. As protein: CASSLRGEETQYF. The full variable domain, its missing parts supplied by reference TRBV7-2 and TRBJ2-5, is GAGVSQSPSNKVTEKGKDVELRCDPISGHTALYWYRQSLGQGLEFLIYFQGNSAPDKSGLPSDRFSAERTGGSVSTLTIQRTQQEDSAVYLCASSLRGEETQYFGPGTRLLVL.

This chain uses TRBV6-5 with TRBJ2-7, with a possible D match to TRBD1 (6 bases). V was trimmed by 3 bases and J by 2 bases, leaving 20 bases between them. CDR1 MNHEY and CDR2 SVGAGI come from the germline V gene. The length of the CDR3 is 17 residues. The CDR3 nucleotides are TGTGCCAGCAGTTATACCCCCTCAGCGGACAGAGCCTACGAGCAGTACTTC. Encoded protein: CASSYTPSADRAYEQYF.

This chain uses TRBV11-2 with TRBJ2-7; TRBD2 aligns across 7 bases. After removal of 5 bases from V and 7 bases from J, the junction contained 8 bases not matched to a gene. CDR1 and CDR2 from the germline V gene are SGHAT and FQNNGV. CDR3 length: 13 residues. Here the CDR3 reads CASSAYGGGEQYF. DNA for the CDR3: TGTGCCAGCAGCGCGTATGGGGGAGGGGAGCAGTACTTC.